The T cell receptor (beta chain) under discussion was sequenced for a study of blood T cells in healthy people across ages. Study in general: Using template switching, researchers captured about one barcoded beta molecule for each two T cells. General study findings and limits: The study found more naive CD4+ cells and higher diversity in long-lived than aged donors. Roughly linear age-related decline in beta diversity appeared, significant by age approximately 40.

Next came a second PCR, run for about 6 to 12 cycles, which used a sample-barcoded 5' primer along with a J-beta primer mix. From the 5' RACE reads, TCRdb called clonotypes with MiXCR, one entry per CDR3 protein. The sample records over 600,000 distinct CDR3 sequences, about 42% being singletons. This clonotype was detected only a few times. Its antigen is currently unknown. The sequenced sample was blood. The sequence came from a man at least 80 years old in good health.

The CDR3 DNA is TGTGCCAGCAGTCCTTCGGGGCCGGAGACCCAGTACTTC. Residues: CASSPSGPETQYF. V gene TRBV28 combines with J gene TRBJ2-7; D tentatively fits TRBD1 or TRBD2 (5 bases each). The assigned J gene may be wrong: the sequence end matches TRBJ2-5 better. Germline lookup yields CDR1 MDHEN and CDR2 SYDVKM. The CDR3 totals 13 residues.